Listed below are T cell receptor beta chains from one sample, sequenced in a study of CD8 T cells in ankylosing spondylitis. From the 5' RACE reads, TCRdb called clonotypes with MiXCR, one entry per CDR3 protein. Here the sample spans 150,000 to 200,000 distinct CDR3 sequences, over 15% being singletons. The sequenced material came from blood, either unsorted or a sorted T cell fraction (not recorded which). These receptors originate from a male donor under 30 with ankylosing spondylitis or in good health (not recorded which). The CDR3 runs from the conserved cysteine through the conserved F or W. The order of the fields is D gene, V gene, J gene, CDR3 protein. D genes are given only for firm matches.

D: TRBD2
V: TRBV27
J: TRBJ2-1
CDR3: CASSLSASGRAGEQFF

D: NA
V: TRBV10-3
J: TRBJ2-3
CDR3: CAISEQGEDTQYF

D: NA
V: TRBV5-5
J: TRBJ1-1
CDR3: CASSLEHSTEAFF

D: TRBD2
V: TRBV29-1
J: TRBJ2-7
CDR3: CSVGLAGTYEQYF

D: TRBD2
V: TRBV3-1
J: TRBJ2-1
CDR3: CASSQNGLGFYNEQFF

D: TRBD2
V: TRBV30
J: TRBJ2-1
CDR3: CAWREAGGPHNEQFF

D: TRBD2
V: TRBV29-1
J: TRBJ2-1
CDR3: CTVVWTSGNNEQFF

D: TRBD1
V: TRBV6-2/TRBV6-3
J: TRBJ2-1
CDR3: CASLTGTGTDEQFF

D: NA
V: TRBV11-2
J: TRBJ2-5
CDR3: CASSLVASEETQYF

D: NA
V: TRBV19
J: TRBJ2-2
CDR3: CASAIRPGELFF

D: TRBD1
V: TRBV29-1
J: TRBJ1-1
CDR3: CSVPPLQGQDTEAFF

D: NA
V: TRBV20-1
J: TRBJ1-4
CDR3: CSAWDLATNEKLFF

D: NA
V: TRBV30
J: TRBJ2-1
CDR3: CAWSLLGAYYNEQFF

D: TRBD2
V: TRBV20-1
J: TRBJ2-1
CDR3: CSATPSGRSNEQFF

D: NA
V: TRBV2
J: TRBJ1-6
CDR3: CASRQQGGGSPLHF

D: TRBD1
V: TRBV5-1
J: TRBJ1-1
CDR3: CASSSEGAGAFF

D: NA
V: TRBV5-1
J: TRBJ1-2
CDR3: CASSLESPPLDGYTF

D: NA
V: TRBV19
J: TRBJ1-1
CDR3: CASRGRMTNTEAFF

D: NA
V: TRBV20-1
J: TRBJ1-2
CDR3: CSARDVLGDTF

D: TRBD1
V: TRBV19
J: TRBJ2-7
CDR3: CASSLPGQGTHEQYF

D: TRBD2
V: TRBV28
J: TRBJ2-1
CDR3: CASHLAGIYNEQFF

D: TRBD2
V: TRBV29-1
J: TRBJ2-5
CDR3: CSCWGSGSAETQYF

D: TRBD2
V: TRBV7-2
J: TRBJ2-1
CDR3: CASILTSGTYNEQFF

D: TRBD1
V: TRBV19
J: TRBJ2-1
CDR3: CASSIASTGTGRNEQFF

D: NA
V: TRBV10-2
J: TRBJ2-3
CDR3: CASNSGSSTDTQYF

D: TRBD2
V: TRBV20-1
J: TRBJ2-2
CDR3: CSAPVGSGITGELFF

D: TRBD2
V: TRBV12-3/TRBV12-4
J: TRBJ2-1
CDR3: CASRRLAAGYNEQFF

D: NA
V: TRBV28
J: TRBJ2-1
CDR3: CASSTPDRRGGREQFF

D: NA
V: TRBV7-9
J: TRBJ2-3
CDR3: CASSLVPEYTDTQYF

D: TRBD2
V: TRBV3-1
J: TRBJ2-1
CDR3: CASSPTPRLAIHEQFF

D: NA
V: TRBV5-6
J: TRBJ2-5
CDR3: CASSLRTRETQYF